The T cell receptor (beta chain) described here comes from a study of technical replicates of blood from a few donors. This clone appeared a single time. This table comes from immunoSEQ multiplex PCR, and its TCRdb copy is limited to in-frame clones, with some not included. The table lists about 59,000 clones, more than 95% of them singletons, with around 0.19% in the top ten. CDR1 and CDR2 (germline): SQVTM, ANQGSEA. CDR3 length: 16 residues. The V end lost 1 base, the J end lost 6 bases, and 18 bases lay between the germline ends. This clonotype originated in a human donor in good health. J is TRBJ2-2 and V is TRBV29-1; possible D gene TRBD2, 6 bases. Sequenced material: T cells isolated from PBMCs. Here the CDR3 DNA reads TGCAGCGTTGAAGGTACCGGGAGCCGGTTCTCCGGGGAGCTGTTTTTT. Residues: CSVEGTGSRFSGELFF.